This TCR beta chain emerged from a study of CD8 T cells in Susac syndrome. The wider study: Roughly 8 of the sequenced Susac syndrome patients were in remission, and roughly six had active disease. Study-level results: The TCR sequencing and HLA analysis in the study involved a relatively small number of individuals, as the study acknowledged. Within Susac syndrome CD4+ T cell repertoires, clonal expansion was not evident.

Deletions cut 2 bases from V and 0 bases from J, with 14 bases between. CDR1 is DFQATT, CDR2 SNEGSKA, per germline (reference sequence). This CDR3 is 16 amino acids long. cDNA came from roughly 0.5 to 1 ug RNA primed by random hexamers. TCRdb independently ran MiXCR on the immunoSEQ multiplex PCR reads; one entry per CDR3 protein. The repertoire holds approximately 260,000 distinct CDR3 sequences, approximately 95% seen once, with around 0.093% in the top ten. As concerns this clonotype: Antigen: not known.

Sequencing of TCR beta, carried out with a high-throughput approach, was applied to CD8+ and CD4+ T cells from the blood. The chain uses TRBV20-1 and TRBJ1-5; no clear D. Sequenced: CD4+ T cells from PBMCs. This receptor was taken from a human donor with Susac syndrome. Written as DNA, the CDR3 is TGCAGTGCTAGACCCTCCCGGGAGTATAGCAATCAGCCCCAGCATTTT. Encoded protein: CSARPSREYSNQPQHF.